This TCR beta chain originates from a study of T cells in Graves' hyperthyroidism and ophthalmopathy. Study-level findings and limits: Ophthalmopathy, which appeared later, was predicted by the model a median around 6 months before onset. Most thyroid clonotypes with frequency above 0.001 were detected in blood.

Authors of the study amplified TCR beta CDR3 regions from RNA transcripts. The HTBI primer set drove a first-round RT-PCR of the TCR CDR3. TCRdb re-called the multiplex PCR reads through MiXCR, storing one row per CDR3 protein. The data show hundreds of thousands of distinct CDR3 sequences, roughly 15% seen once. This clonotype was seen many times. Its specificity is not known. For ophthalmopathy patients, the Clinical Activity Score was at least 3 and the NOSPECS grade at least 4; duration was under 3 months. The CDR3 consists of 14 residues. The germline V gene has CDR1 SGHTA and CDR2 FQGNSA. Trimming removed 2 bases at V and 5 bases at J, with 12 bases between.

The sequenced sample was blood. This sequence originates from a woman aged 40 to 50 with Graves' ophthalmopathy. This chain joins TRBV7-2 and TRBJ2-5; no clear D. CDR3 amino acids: CASSLYPSGETQYF. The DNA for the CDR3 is TGTGCCAGCAGCTTATATCCCAGTGGGGAGACCCAGTACTTC. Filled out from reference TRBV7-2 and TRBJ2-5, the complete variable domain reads GAGVSQSPSNKVTEKGKDVELRCDPISGHTALYWYRQSLGQGLEFLIYFQGNSAPDKSGLPSDRFSAERTGGSVSTLTIQRTQQEDSAVYLCASSLYPSGETQYFGPGTRLLVL.